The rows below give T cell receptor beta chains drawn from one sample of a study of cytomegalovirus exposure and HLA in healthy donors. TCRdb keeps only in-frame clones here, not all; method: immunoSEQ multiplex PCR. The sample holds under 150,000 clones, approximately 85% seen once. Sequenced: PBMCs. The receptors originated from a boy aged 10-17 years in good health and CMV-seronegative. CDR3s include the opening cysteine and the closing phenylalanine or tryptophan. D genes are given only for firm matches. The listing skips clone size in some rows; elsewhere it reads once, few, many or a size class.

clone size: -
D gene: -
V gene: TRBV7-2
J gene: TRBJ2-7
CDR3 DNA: TGTGCCAGCAGCTATACAACAGAATACGAGCAGTACTTC
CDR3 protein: CASSYTTEYEQYF

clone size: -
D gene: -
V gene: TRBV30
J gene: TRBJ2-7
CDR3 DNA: TGTGCCTGGGTTTCAGTCAACAGTGCCTACGAGCAGTACTTC
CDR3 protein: CAWVSVNSAYEQYF

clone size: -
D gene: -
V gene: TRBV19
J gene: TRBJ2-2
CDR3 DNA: TGTGCCAGTAGTATAGATGTTGCGAGTAACACCGGGGAGCTGTTTTTT
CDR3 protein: CASSIDVASNTGELFF

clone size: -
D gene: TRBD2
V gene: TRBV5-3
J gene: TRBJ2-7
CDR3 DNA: TGTGCCAGAAGCTTGGGTTTAGGACTAGCGGACTATAGCTCCTACGAGCAGTACTTC
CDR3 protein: CARSLGLGLADYSSYEQYF

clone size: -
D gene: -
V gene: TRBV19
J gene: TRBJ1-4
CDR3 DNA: TGTGCCAGTACTACGACAGGTGGGGGAAAACTGTTTTTT
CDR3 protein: CASTTTGGGKLFF

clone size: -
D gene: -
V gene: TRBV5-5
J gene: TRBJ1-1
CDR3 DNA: TGTGCCAGCAGCTTGTTAAGAGAGAACACTGAAGCTTTCTTT
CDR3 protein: CASSLLRENTEAFF

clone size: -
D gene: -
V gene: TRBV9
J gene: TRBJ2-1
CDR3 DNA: TGTGCCAGCAGCGTAGTGGTAGCGGACAATGAGCAGTTCTTC
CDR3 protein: CASSVVVADNEQFF

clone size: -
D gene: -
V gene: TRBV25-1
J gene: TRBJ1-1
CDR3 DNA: TGTGCCAGCAGTGGCGCCGACAGACCCGCTTTCTTT
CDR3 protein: CASSGADRPAFF

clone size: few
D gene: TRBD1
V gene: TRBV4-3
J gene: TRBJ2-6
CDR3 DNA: TGCGCCAGCAGCCAAGATCCCCAGGGGGCTTATGGGGCCAACGTCCTGACTTTC
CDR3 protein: CASSQDPQGAYGANVLTF

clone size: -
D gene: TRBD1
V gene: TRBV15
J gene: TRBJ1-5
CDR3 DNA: TGTGCCACCAGCAGAGAGGGACAGGGACGTCAGCCCCAGCATTTT
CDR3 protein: CATSREGQGRQPQHF

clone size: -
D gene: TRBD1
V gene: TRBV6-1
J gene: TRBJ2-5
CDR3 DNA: TGTGCCAGCAGTACACGACAGGGGGCCGAGACCCAGTACTTC
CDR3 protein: CASSTRQGAETQYF

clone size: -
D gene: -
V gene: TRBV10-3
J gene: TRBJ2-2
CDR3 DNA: TGTGCCATCAGTGCAGGGGCCGGCGGGGAGCTGTTTTTT
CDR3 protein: CAISAGAGGELFF

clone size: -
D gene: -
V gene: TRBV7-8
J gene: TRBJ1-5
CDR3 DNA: TGTGCCAGCAGCTCTAAGAAAAAGACAGGAAATATAGGCGATCAGCCCCAGCATTTT
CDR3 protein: CASSSKKKTGNIGDQPQHF

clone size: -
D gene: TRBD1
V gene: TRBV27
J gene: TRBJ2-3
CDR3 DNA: TGTGCCAGCAGTTTAGTGAGGGGGCTCAGCACAGATACGCAGTATTTT
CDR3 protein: CASSLVRGLSTDTQYF

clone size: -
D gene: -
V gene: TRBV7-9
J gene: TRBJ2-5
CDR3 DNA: TGTGCCAGCAGCCCCGGCTCGTTGCGGGAGACCCAGTACTTC
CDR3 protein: CASSPGSLRETQYF

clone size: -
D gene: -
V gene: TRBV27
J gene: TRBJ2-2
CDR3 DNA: TGTGCCAGCAGTTTACTGGCGGGGACCACCGGGGAGCTGTTTTTT
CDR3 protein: CASSLLAGTTGELFF

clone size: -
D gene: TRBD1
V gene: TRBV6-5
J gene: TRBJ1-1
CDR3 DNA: TGTGCCAGCAGTTCACTTTCAGGGGGCCTTAACACTGAAGCTTTCTTT
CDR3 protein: CASSSLSGGLNTEAFF

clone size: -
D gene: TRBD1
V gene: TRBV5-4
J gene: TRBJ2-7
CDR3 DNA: TGTGCCAGCAGCTTGGGGGACAGGGGCCCCTACGAGCAGTACTTC
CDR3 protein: CASSLGDRGPYEQYF

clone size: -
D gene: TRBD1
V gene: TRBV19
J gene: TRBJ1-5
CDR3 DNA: TGTGCCAGTAGTATAGTAGGGCAGGGGGCCCATCAGCCCCAGCATTTT
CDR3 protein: CASSIVGQGAHQPQHF

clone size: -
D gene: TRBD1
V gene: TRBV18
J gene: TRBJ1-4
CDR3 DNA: TGTGCCAGCTCACCAAGGGGGCCTAATGAAAAACTGTTTTTT
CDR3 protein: CASSPRGPNEKLFF

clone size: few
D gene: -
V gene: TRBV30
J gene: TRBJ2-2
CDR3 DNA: TGTGCCTGGACCCTGGGGCAGATGACCGGGGAGCTGTTTTTT
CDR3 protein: CAWTLGQMTGELFF

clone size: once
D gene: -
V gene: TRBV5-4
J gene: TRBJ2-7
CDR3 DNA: TGTGCCAGCAGCATGCCTAGCATTCCCTACGAGCAGTACTTC
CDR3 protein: CASSMPSIPYEQYF

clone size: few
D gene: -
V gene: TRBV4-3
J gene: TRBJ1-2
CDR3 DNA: TGCGCCAGCAGCCAAGGGGAATTACCGGGCCAGGGTCTAGGCTACACCTTC
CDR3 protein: CASSQGELPGQGLGYTF

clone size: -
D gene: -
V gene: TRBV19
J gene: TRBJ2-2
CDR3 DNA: TGTGCCAGTAGTATAGATGCCAGGTACACCGGGGAGCTGTTTTTT
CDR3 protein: CASSIDARYTGELFF

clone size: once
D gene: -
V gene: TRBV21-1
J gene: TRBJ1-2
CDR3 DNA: TGTGCCAGCAGCTTTAGTAGACGGAGAAACTATGGCTACACCTTC
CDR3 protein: CASSFSRRRNYGYTF

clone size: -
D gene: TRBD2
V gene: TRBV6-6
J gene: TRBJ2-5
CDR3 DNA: TGTGCCACCGACGGACTAGCCCGGACCCAGTACTTC
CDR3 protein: CATDGLARTQYF

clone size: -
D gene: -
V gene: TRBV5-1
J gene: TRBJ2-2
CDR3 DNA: TGCGCCAGCAGGTCCTTAGAGTCCAGTCAGGCCCGGGAGCTGTTTTTT
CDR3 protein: CASRSLESSQARELFF

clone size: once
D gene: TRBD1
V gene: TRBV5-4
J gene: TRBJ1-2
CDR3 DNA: TGTGCCAGCGGCTCGGGACAGGGCTATGGCTACACCTTC
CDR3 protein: CASGSGQGYGYTF

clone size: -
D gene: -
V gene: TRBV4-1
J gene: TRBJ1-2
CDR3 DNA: TGCGCCAGCAGCCAAGAAGCGGGGGCTAACTATGGCTACACCTTC
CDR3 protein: CASSQEAGANYGYTF

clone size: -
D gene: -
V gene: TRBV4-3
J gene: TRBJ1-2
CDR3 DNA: TGCGCCAGCAGCCAAAACCGACAGGAAACTAACTATGGCTACACCTTC
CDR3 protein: CASSQNRQETNYGYTF

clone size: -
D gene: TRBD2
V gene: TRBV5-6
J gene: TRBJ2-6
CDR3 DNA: TGTGCCAGCAGCTTGGATTGGGGGGGGAACTCTGGGGCCAACGTCCTGACTTTC
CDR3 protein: CASSLDWGGNSGANVLTF

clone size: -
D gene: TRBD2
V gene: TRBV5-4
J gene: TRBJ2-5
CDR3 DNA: TGTGCCAGCAGCAAAGGACTAGCAAGCTCTTCGGGAGGAGAGACCCAGTACTTC
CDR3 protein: CASSKGLASSSGGETQYF

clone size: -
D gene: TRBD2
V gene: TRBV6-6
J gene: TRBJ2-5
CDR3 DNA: TGTGCCAGCAGTAACAAGCGGGAGGGCTCGGAAGAGACCCAGTACTTC
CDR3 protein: CASSNKREGSEETQYF

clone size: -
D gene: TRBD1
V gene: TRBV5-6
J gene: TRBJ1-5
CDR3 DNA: TGTGCCAGCAGCTTGAGAGGACAGGGAGATCAGCCCCAGCATTTT
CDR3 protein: CASSLRGQGDQPQHF

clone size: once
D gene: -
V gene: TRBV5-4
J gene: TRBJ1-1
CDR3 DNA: TGTGCCAGCAGCTTGTCGGGGGGGAGCGGAGCTTTCTTT
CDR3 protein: CASSLSGGSGAFF

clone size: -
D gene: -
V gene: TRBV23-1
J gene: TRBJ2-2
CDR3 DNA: TGCGCCAGCAGTCAATCAGGAGGGGCGAACACCGGGGAGCTGTTTTTT
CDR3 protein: CASSQSGGANTGELFF

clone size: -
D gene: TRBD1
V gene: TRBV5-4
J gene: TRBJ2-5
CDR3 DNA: TGTGCCAGCAGCTTGGGTGGGACAGGGGGCTGGGAGACCCAGTACTTC
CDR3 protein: CASSLGGTGGWETQYF

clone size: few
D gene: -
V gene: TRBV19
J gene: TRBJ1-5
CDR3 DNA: TGTGCCAGTAGTATTCGGACAGTTAATCAGCCCCAGCATTTT
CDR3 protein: CASSIRTVNQPQHF

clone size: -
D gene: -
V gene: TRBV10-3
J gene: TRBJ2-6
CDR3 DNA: TGTGCCATCAGTGAGGGGGCCCTCTCTGGGGCCAACGTCCTGACTTTC
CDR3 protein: CAISEGALSGANVLTF

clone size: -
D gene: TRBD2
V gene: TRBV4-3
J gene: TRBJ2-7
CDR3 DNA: TGCGCCAGCAGCCAGGCCCCACTAGCGGGGCACTACGAGCAGTACTTC
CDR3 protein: CASSQAPLAGHYEQYF

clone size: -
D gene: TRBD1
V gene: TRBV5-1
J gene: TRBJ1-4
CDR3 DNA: TGCGCCAGCAGCCTGACAGGGATAGTGGAAAAACTGTTTTTT
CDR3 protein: CASSLTGIVEKLFF

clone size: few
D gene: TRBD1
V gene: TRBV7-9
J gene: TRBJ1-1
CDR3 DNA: TGTGCCAGCAGTTACGGACAGGGAGGTGTCACTGAAGCTTTCTTT
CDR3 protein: CASSYGQGGVTEAFF

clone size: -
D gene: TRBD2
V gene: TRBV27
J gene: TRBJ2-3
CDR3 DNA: TGTGCCAGCAGTGTGGGGGGGGATACGCAGTATTTT
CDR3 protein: CASSVGGDTQYF

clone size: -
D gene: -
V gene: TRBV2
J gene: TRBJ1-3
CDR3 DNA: TGTGCCAGCGATAAACAGGGCTCAGGAAACACCATATATTTT
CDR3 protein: CASDKQGSGNTIYF

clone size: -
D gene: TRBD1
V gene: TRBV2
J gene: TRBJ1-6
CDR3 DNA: TGTGCCAGCAGGGAGCCGGGACAGGGAATGGTTCGGAGTTCACCCCTCCACTTT
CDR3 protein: CASREPGQGMVRSSPLHF

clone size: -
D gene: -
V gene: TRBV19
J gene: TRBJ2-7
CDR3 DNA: TGTGCCAGTAGTATAGGCACAGGCGGAGTCTACGAGCAGTACTTC
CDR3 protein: CASSIGTGGVYEQYF

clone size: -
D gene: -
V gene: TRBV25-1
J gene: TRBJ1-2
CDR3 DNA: TGTGCCAGCAGTGAATTCGAGAAGGGGAGGGATGGCTACACCTTC
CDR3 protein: CASSEFEKGRDGYTF

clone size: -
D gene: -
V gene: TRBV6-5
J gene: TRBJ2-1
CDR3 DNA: TGTGCCAGCAGTGAAGAGGAGGGAATGAATGAGCAGTTCTTC
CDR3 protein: CASSEEEGMNEQFF

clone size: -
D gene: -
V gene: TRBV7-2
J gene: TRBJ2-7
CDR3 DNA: TGTGCCAGCAGCCCGGAAAGGGGCGAGCAGTACTTC
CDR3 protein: CASSPERGEQYF

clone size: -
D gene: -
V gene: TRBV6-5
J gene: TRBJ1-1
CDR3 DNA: TGTGCCAGCAGTTACCGGGTACACGGTAGGATCACTGAAGCTTTCTTT
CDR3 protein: CASSYRVHGRITEAFF

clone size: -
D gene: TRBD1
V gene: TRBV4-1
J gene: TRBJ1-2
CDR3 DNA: TGCGCCAGCAGCCAACCGGGACAGGGGGCTGGTGGCTACACCTTC
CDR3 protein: CASSQPGQGAGGYTF

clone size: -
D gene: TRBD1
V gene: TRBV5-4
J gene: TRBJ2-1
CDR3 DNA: TGTGCCAGCAGCTTGGGCCAGGGGGCGGGGAATGAGCAGTTCTTC
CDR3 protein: CASSLGQGAGNEQFF

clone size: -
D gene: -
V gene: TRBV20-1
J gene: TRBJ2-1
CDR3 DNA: TGCAGTGCTAGGTACGGGAATGAGCAGTTCTTC
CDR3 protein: CSARYGNEQFF

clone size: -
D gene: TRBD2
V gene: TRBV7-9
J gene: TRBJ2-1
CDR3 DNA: TGTGCCAGCAGCTCACGGACTAGGCCTGAGCAGTTCTTC
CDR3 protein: CASSSRTRPEQFF

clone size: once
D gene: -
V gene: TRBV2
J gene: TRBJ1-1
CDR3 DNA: TGTGCCAGCAGTGACTTCCCGAACACTGAAGCTTTCTTT
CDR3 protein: CASSDFPNTEAFF